The rows below give T cell receptor beta chains drawn from one sample of a study of blood T cell repertoires in COVID-19. Clones were read by immunoSEQ multiplex PCR, and TCRdb kept only the in-frame ones, dropping some. This sample has 240,000 or so clones, with 80% to 85% found just once. Material for sequencing was peripheral blood. The receptors were gathered from a woman in her sixties with active or convalescent COVID-19. Both conserved end residues are part of each CDR3. The D gene is left open where the match is weak. Only some rows state a clone size, as once, few, many or a class for expanded clones.

size | J | V | D | DNA | CDR3
NA | TRBJ1-4 | TRBV7-8 | NA | TGTGCCAGCAGCTTGAGGCACAGGGTAATAGAAGAAAAACTGTTTTTT | CASSLRHRVIEEKLFF
NA | TRBJ2-2 | TRBV4-1 | NA | TGCGCCAGCAGCCAGCTGGACAGCACCGGGGAGCTGTTTTTT | CASSQLDSTGELFF
NA | TRBJ2-7 | TRBV5-4 | NA | TGTGCCAGCAGCTTAAAAAACAACTACGAGCAGTACTTC | CASSLKNNYEQYF
NA | TRBJ2-7 | TRBV28 | TRBD1 | TGTGCCAGCAGGGGAACCGGGACAGGGGACTCCTACGAGCAGTACTTC | CASRGTGTGDSYEQYF
NA | TRBJ1-6 | TRBV7-8 | NA | TGTGCCAGCAGCTGGGGAGGGAATTCACCCCTCCACTTT | CASSWGGNSPLHF
NA | TRBJ1-2 | TRBV27 | NA | TGTGCCAGCAGTTTATTTGGGACACCTAACTATGGCTACACCTTC | CASSLFGTPNYGYTF
NA | TRBJ2-1 | TRBV4-1 | NA | TGCGCCAGCAGCCCCGTAGGGGTGAGCAGCTCCTACAATGAGCAGTTCTTC | CASSPVGVSSSYNEQFF
NA | TRBJ1-6 | TRBV7-9 | TRBD1 | TGTGCCAGCAGCTTAGCCCGGACAGGGGGCTCAATAGTAGGTTCACCCCTCCACTTT | CASSLARTGGSIVGSPLHF
NA | TRBJ1-1 | TRBV6-5 | NA | TGTGCCAGCAGCCCCCTGTTCAGCAGGATGGCTGAAGCTTTCTTT | CASSPLFSRMAEAFF
NA | TRBJ2-3 | TRBV7-9 | TRBD1 | TGTGCCAGCAGTTCCGGACAGGGAATTTTGGATACGCAGTATTTT | CASSSGQGILDTQYF
NA | TRBJ2-5 | TRBV12-2 | NA | TGTGCAAGTCGCTTGCGACTAGCAGACTATGGGACCCAGTACTTC | CASRLRLADYGTQYF
NA | TRBJ2-1 | TRBV5-5 | TRBD1 | TGTGCCAGCAGCGGGGGGACAGGGGAAAATGAGCAGTTCTTC | CASSGGTGENEQFF
NA | TRBJ1-4 | TRBV19 | NA | TGTGCCAGTAGTAGAGGACGGCGGGGGGGAGAGCTTGGTGAAAAACTGTTTTTT | CASSRGRRGGELGEKLFF
few | TRBJ1-1 | TRBV9 | NA | TGTGCCAGCAGCGTCGCGGGAGGGGGCACTGAAGCTTTCTTT | CASSVAGGGTEAFF
NA | TRBJ2-5 | TRBV7-2 | NA | TGTGCCAGCAGCCCCCGACTCCTGGGAGAGACCCAGTACTTC | CASSPRLLGETQYF
NA | TRBJ1-6 | TRBV6-6 | NA | TGTGCCAGCAGTTATGGGGACACCAATTCACCCCTCCACTTT | CASSYGDTNSPLHF